This entry concerns a single T cell receptor (beta chain). Its antigen is not identified. The authors sequenced TCR beta from blood CD8+ and CD4+ T cells. Bulk CD8+ and CD4+ cells came from magnetic negative isolation; CD8+ TEMRA by FACS. Random-hexamer reverse transcription was applied to about 0.5 to 1 ug RNA. An immunoSEQ multiplex PCR generated amplified TCR beta CDR3 products spanning 54 Vbeta and 13 Jbeta. One entry per CDR3 protein, called by TCRdb with MiXCR from the immunoSEQ multiplex PCR reads. The sample shows some 150,000 distinct CDR3 sequences, 94% of them seen only once. The data originate from a study of CD8 T cells in Susac syndrome. The study's findings and limits: The study's TCR sequencing and HLA analysis drew on a certain number of individuals. That number was acknowledged as relatively small.

This TCR came from a human donor in good health. The sample was CD8+ T cells from PBMCs.

The CDR3 spells CASRKPSGRSDLANTGELFF. In DNA, the CDR3 is TGTGCCAGCAGAAAACCTAGCGGGAGGTCCGACCTGGCGAACACCGGGGAGCTGTTTTTT. The V and J genes are TRBV11-1 and TRBJ2-2; 11 bases map to TRBD2. The ends lost 6 bases at V and 0 bases at J; junction bases unmatched: 15. Looked up from germline, CDR1 is SGHAT and CDR2 is FQDESV (reference sequence). The CDR3 extends over 20 amino acids.